A single sample is the source of the 32 T cell receptor beta chains below, sequenced in a study of T-cell memory formation after mild COVID-19. TCRdb re-called the 5' RACE reads with MiXCR, one entry per CDR3 protein. The sample holds roughly 550,000 distinct CDR3 sequences, 20% seen once. Material: PBMCs or a T cell subset sorted from them (not recorded which). The receptors come from an adult woman who had mild COVID-19 (a few samples of this study predate the infection). Cell type and time point are not known.

The table lists this clonotype with a few counts. The V gene is TRBV5-8, the J gene TRBJ2-7; perhaps D is TRBD1 or TRBD2 (5 bases each). This CDR3 region has 13 residues. V dropped 4 bases and J dropped 5 bases, with 13 bases sitting between them. Germline values: CDR1 SGHTS, CDR2 YDEGEE. This chain's CDR3 is CASSTGPWDEQYF. In nucleotides, the CDR3 is TGTGCCAGCAGCACGGGACCTTGGGACGAGCAGTACTTC.

V and J are TRBV20-1 and TRBJ2-1; tentative D call: TRBD1 (6 bases). The CDR3 totals 14 residues. The germline gives CDR1 DFQATT, CDR2 SNEGSKA (reference sequence). V lost 7 bases to trimming and J lost 3 bases, with 16 bases between them. CDR3: CSVRGGPYYNEQFF. The DNA of the CDR3 is TGCAGTGTCAGGGGCGGGCCTTACTACAATGAGCAGTTCTTC.

With respect to this clonotype: The junction departs from the called germline gene at one end, perhaps through a read error. This sequence joins TRBV7-2 and TRBJ2-2; possibly TRBD2 for D (6 bases). The CDR3 spans 15 residues. CDR1 is SGHTA, CDR2 FQGNSA, per germline. The CDR3 nucleotides read TGTGCCAGCAGCTTCTTAGGGGCACCCACCGGGGGGCTGTTTTTT. Amino acid sequence: CASSFLGAPTGGLFF.

This chain connects TRBV29-1 to TRBJ2-7; no definite D call. Trimming took off 4 bases at V and 2 bases at J, with 6 bases between the two ends. This CDR3 has 11 residues. The germline CDR1 and CDR2 sequences are SQVTM and ANQGSEA. The CDR3 loop reads CSVGVPYEQYF. In nucleotides, the CDR3 is TGCAGCGTTGGCGTTCCCTACGAGCAGTACTTC.

This clonotype was recorded many times. The genes are TRBV15 and TRBJ2-7, with D possibly being TRBD1 (6 bases). The CDR3 extends over 14 amino acids. Germline assignment: CDR1 LNHNV and CDR2 YYDKDF (reference sequence). Trimming pared 0 bases from V and 7 bases from J, leaving 13 bases between. Written as DNA, the CDR3 is TGTGCCACCAGCAGAGATAGGGGGTTCGGGGAGCAGTACTTC. It encodes CATSRDRGFGEQYF.

The J gene is TRBJ2-7, the V gene TRBV11-3; D remains ambiguous. This CDR3 is built from 15 residues. Germline loops: CDR1 SGHNT, CDR2 YENEEA. V shed 7 bases and J shed 0 bases, with 16 bases lying between them. CDR3 in DNA: TGTGCCAGCACTCAAACTGGCTTCAGCTCCTACGAGCAGTACTTC. Translating it yields CASTQTGFSSYEQYF. Full variable domain (rest looked up from reference TRBV11-3 and TRBJ2-7): EAGVVQSPRYKIIEKKQPVAFWCNPISGHNTLYWYLQNLGQGPELLIRYENEEAVDDSQLPKDRFSAERLKGVDSTLKIQPAELGDSAVYLCASTQTGFSSYEQYFGPGTRLTVT.

This clonotype appeared a few times. This chain connects TRBV20-1 to TRBJ2-7, with D possibly TRBD2 on 6 matching bases. Germline CDR1 reads DFQATT; CDR2 reads SNEGSKA (reference sequence). The V end lost 0 bases, the J end lost 2 bases, and 8 bases lay between the germline ends. The length of the CDR3 is 13 residues. In nucleotides, the CDR3 is TGCAGTGCTAGAGATTCTAGCGCCTACGAGCAGTACTTC. This gives the protein CSARDSSAYEQYF.

This clonotype was counted between two and nine times. The chain has TRBV6-5 and TRBJ1-2; D is ambiguous. This CDR3 spans 16 amino acids. Germline assignment: CDR1 MNHEY and CDR2 SVGAGI. Trimming removed 2 bases from V and 0 bases from J, with 13 bases in between. This CDR3 reads CASSYDIWTANYGYTF. The CDR3 region has the DNA TGTGCCAGCAGTTACGATATCTGGACCGCTAACTATGGCTACACCTTC.

The table lists this clonotype with a few counts. The CDR3 region is CATSETTSYNEQFF. As DNA, the CDR3 is TGTGCCACCAGTGAGACGACTAGTTACAATGAGCAGTTCTTC. This chain uses TRBV24-1 with TRBJ2-1, with D possibly being TRBD2 (6 bases). Trimming took 4 bases from V and 4 from J, leaving 10 bases between them. The CDR3 spans 14 residues. CDR1 is KGHDR and CDR2 is SFDVKD in the germline V gene.

The chain uses TRBV20-1 and TRBJ2-1; 15 nucleotides match TRBD2. Trimming took 5 bases from V and 4 from J; bases not matched to a gene: 15. The germline V gene encodes CDR1 DFQATT and CDR2 SNEGSKA (reference sequence). The CDR3 is 19 residues long. The CDR3, as DNA: TGCAGTGCTGCAAAGGTCCCACTTGGACTAGCGGGAGGGTACAATGAGCAGTTCTTC. Encoded protein: CSAAKVPLGLAGGYNEQFF.

The table lists this clonotype with a few counts. The chain uses TRBV13 and TRBJ2-5; 8 nucleotides line up with TRBD1. With 3 bases clipped from V and 4 bases from J, the junction kept 10 bases outside the gene matches. Germline V gene sequence: CDR1 PRHDT, CDR2 FYEKMQ (reference sequence). The CDR3 extends over 16 amino acids. This CDR3 reads CASSFGGRGPGETQYF. CDR3 sequence (DNA): TGTGCCAGCAGCTTCGGTGGCAGGGGGCCGGGAGAGACCCAGTACTTC.

This clonotype was counted between two and nine times. V and J are TRBV25-1 and TRBJ2-5, with a tentative D call TRBD1 (5 bases). The ends were cut back, 1 base at V and 0 bases at J, with 6 bases in the middle. CDR1 and CDR2 from the germline V gene are MGHDK and SYGVNS. The CDR3 contains 14 residues. The CDR3 sequence is CASSELGDQETQYF. CDR3 bases: TGTGCCAGCAGTGAATTAGGGGACCAAGAGACCCAGTACTTC.

This chain links TRBV19 with TRBJ2-7; possibly TRBD1 for D (6 bases). Per germline, CDR1 LNHDA and CDR2 SQIVND (reference sequence). The CDR3 contains 15 residues. V was cut by 3 bases and J by 4 bases, with 16 bases left in between. DNA of the CDR3: TGTGCCAGTAGTATCACGGCAGGGGCTCAGTACGAGCAGTACTTC. Its protein product is CASSITAGAQYEQYF. Together with reference TRBV19 and TRBJ2-7, the CDR3 gives the full variable domain: DGGITQSPKYLFRKEGQNVTLSCEQNLNHDAMYWYRQDPGQGLRLIYYSQIVNDFQKGDIAEGYSVSREKKESFPLTVTSAQKNPTAFYLCASSITAGAQYEQYFGPGTRLTVT.

The V gene is TRBV12-3 or TRBV12-4, the J gene TRBJ2-7; maybe TRBD1 (5 bases). CDR3 length: 14 residues. Between the trimmed V and J ends, which lost 3 bases and 1 base, there was a span of 10 bases. The CDR3 DNA sequence: TGTGCCAGCAGTTTCCAGGGTCTTTCCTACGAGCAGTACTTC. Its translation: CASSFQGLSYEQYF.

V and J are TRBV7-3 and TRBJ2-1; 7 nucleotides line up with TRBD2. The CDR3 sequence is 14 residues long. Germline CDR1 is SGHTA and CDR2 is FQGTGA. V lost 2 bases and J lost 5; bases outside the gene matches: 3. CDR3 residues: CASSLGTTNNEQFF. CDR3 coding DNA: TGTGCCAGCAGCTTAGGGACTACGAACAATGAGCAGTTCTTC.

This CDR3 is CASSLDIGRANGYTF. In DNA, the CDR3 is TGCGCCAGCAGCTTGGATATTGGCAGGGCGAACGGCTACACCTTC. The chain couples TRBV5-1 to TRBJ1-2, with D maybe TRBD1 (5 bases). V was cut by 0 bases and J by 8 bases, with 17 bases left in between. Germline V gives CDR1 SGHRS, CDR2 YFSETQ. The CDR3 is 15 residues long.

A few counts support this clonotype. The CDR3 protein is CATSAPVPSGANVLTF. The CDR3 nucleotides are TGTGCCACCAGTGCCCCTGTCCCGTCTGGGGCCAACGTCCTGACTTTC. The V call is TRBV24-1, the J call TRBJ2-6; D call uncertain. Trimming removed 5 bases at V and 1 base at J, with 11 bases between. Germline V gene lookup returns CDR1 KGHDR and CDR2 SFDVKD. CDR3 size: 16 residues.

This clonotype was picked up a small number of times. V is TRBV5-1 and J is TRBJ2-1, with D maybe TRBD2 (6 bases). Germline V CDR1 and CDR2: SGHRS, YFSETQ. CDR3 length equals 13 residues. V lost 3 bases to trimming and J lost 8 bases, with 12 bases between them. The CDR3 reads CASSSGTLDEQFF. CDR3 in DNA: TGCGCCAGCAGCTCCGGGACTCTGGATGAGCAGTTCTTC.

The chain carries TRBV3-1 and TRBJ2-5; D is uncertain. Germline-derived CDR1 and CDR2 are LGHDT and YNNKEL (reference sequence). This CDR3 contains 16 residues. Trimming took off 3 bases at V and 4 bases at J, with 18 bases between the two ends. The CDR3 coding sequence is TGTGCCAGCAGCCACAAAGGCGGCTGGGCAACAGAGACCCAGTACTTC. This translates into CASSHKGGWATETQYF.

This rearrangement joins TRBV11-3 to TRBJ2-2, with a possible D match to TRBD1 (6 bases). The CDR3 runs to 14 residues. CDR1 and CDR2 from the germline V gene are SGHNT and YENEEA. Trimming took 7 bases from V and 2 from J, leaving 11 bases between them. CDR3 bases: TGTGCCAGCATGTGGGGGCCCAACACCGGGGAGCTGTTTTTT. Protein: CASMWGPNTGELFF.

This clonotype has more than one count but fewer than ten. The chain combines TRBV24-1 with TRBJ1-2; 9 nucleotides line up with TRBD1. Trimming took 2 bases from V and 5 from J; bases not matched to a gene: 2. Germline V gene data show CDR1 as KGHDR and CDR2 as SFDVKD. This CDR3 comprises 14 residues. CDR3 region: CATSDSGQGYGYTF. The CDR3 nucleotides read TGTGCCACCAGTGATTCCGGACAGGGGTATGGCTACACCTTC.

This clonotype appeared a single time. The chain carries TRBV20-1 and TRBJ1-1, with D maybe TRBD1 (5 bases). The V and J ends lost 1 base and 7 bases respectively, with 10 bases between them. The CDR3 consists of 12 residues. CDR1 and CDR2 (germline): DFQATT, SNEGSKA (reference sequence). CDR3 in amino acids: CSARARDFEAFF. The CDR3 DNA reads as TGCAGTGCTAGAGCCAGGGATTTTGAAGCTTTCTTT.

This clonotype was picked up a small number of times. The genes are TRBV10-3 and TRBJ2-7; D is tentatively TRBD1 or TRBD2 (7 bases each). This CDR3 comprises 14 residues. V was shortened by 3 bases and J by 6 bases, with 15 bases between the two germline ends. CDR1 is ENHRY, CDR2 SYGVKD, per germline. CDR3 in amino acids: CAISETGEGCEQYF. In DNA form, the CDR3 reads TGTGCCATCAGTGAAACAGGGGAGGGCTGCGAGCAGTACTTC.

In this sample, this clonotype turned up a few times. The chain carries TRBV12-3 or TRBV12-4 and TRBJ1-3, with unresolved D. V lost 6 bases and J 0 bases, leaving 9 bases between the germline ends. This CDR3 has 14 residues. The CDR3 spells CASSDPFSGNTIYF. CDR3 nucleotide sequence: TGTGCCAGCAGCGATCCTTTCTCTGGAAACACCATATATTTT.

This clonotype was found a few times. The rearrangement uses TRBV9 and TRBJ1-2; TRBD1 might be the D (6 bases). V was pared by 0 bases and J by 4 bases, with 13 bases between. CDR3 length equals 15 residues. Germline assignment: CDR1 SGDLS and CDR2 YYNGEE. The CDR3 reads CASSVGWGPSYGYTF. In DNA form, the CDR3 reads TGTGCCAGCAGCGTAGGATGGGGGCCATCCTATGGCTACACCTTC. The complete variable domain, with remaining parts taken from reference TRBV9 and TRBJ1-2, reads DSGVTQTPKHLITATGQRVTLRCSPRSGDLSVYWYQQSLDQGLQFLIQYYNGEERAKGNILERFSAQQFPDLHSELNLSSLELGDSALYFCASSVGWGPSYGYTFGSGTRLTVV.

The V call is TRBV23-1, the J call TRBJ2-3, with D maybe TRBD2 (6 bases). TRBV23-1 is known as an ORF, though its function is uncertain. The CDR3 contains 16 residues. Between the trimmed V and J ends, which lost 1 base and 2 bases, there was a span of 13 bases. CDR3 amino acids: CASSQLNSGSTDTQYF. CDR3 coding DNA: TGCGCCAGCAGTCAATTAAATAGCGGTTCCACAGATACGCAGTATTTT.

This clonotype was counted between two and nine times. This chain links TRBV20-1 with TRBJ2-7; D not resolved. Germline assignment: CDR1 DFQATT and CDR2 SNEGSKA (reference sequence). The CDR3 has 12 amino acids. The V end was cut by 6 bases, the J end by 0 bases, with 9 bases between. The CDR3 region is CSAHRPSYEQYF. The CDR3, as DNA: TGCAGTGCCCATAGGCCCTCCTACGAGCAGTACTTC.

This clonotype was detected many times. The J gene is TRBJ2-7, the V gene TRBV18; 10 nucleotides agree with TRBD1. The germline gives CDR1 KGHSH, CDR2 LQKENI. This CDR3 spans 14 amino acids. V dropped 8 bases and J dropped 2; count of bases not matched to a gene: 6. For the CDR3, the DNA is TGTGCCAGCAGTCCGGGACAGGGGACCTACGAGCAGTACTTC. Protein: CASSPGQGTYEQYF. The full variable domain, its missing parts supplied by reference TRBV18 and TRBJ2-7, is NAGVMQNPRHLVRRRGQEARLRCSPMKGHSHVYWYRQLPEEGLKFMVYLQKENIIDESGMPKERFSAEFPKEGPSILRIQQVVRGDSAAYFCASSPGQGTYEQYFGPGTRLTVT.

CDR3 sequence (DNA): TGTGCCTGGAGTACAGGGAGCACTGAAGCTTTCTTT. This gives the protein CAWSTGSTEAFF. V and J are TRBV30 and TRBJ1-1, with a possible D match to TRBD1 (6 bases). The CDR3 has 12 amino acids. CDR1 and CDR2 from the germline V gene are GTSNPN and SVGIG (reference sequence). Trimming took off 2 bases at V and 4 bases at J, with 8 bases between the two ends.

The chain joins TRBV19 to TRBJ2-3; the D call may be TRBD1 or TRBD2 (5 bases each). Looked up from germline, CDR1 is LNHDA and CDR2 is SQIVND (reference sequence). The V and J ends lost 3 bases and 4 bases respectively, with 20 bases between them. CDR3 length: 17 amino acids. The CDR3: CASSMRGIPPEADTQYF. As DNA, the CDR3 is TGTGCCAGTAGTATGAGGGGTATACCCCCCGAGGCAGATACGCAGTATTTT. The full variable domain, its missing parts supplied by reference TRBV19 and TRBJ2-3, is DGGITQSPKYLFRKEGQNVTLSCEQNLNHDAMYWYRQDPGQGLRLIYYSQIVNDFQKGDIAEGYSVSREKKESFPLTVTSAQKNPTAFYLCASSMRGIPPEADTQYFGPGTRLTVL.

CDR3 in DNA: TGTGCCAGCAGTAAAGGACTAGCGGGTCTCTACGAGCAGTACTTC. Residues: CASSKGLAGLYEQYF. The V call is TRBV6-2 or TRBV6-3, the J call TRBJ2-7; 11 positions agree with TRBD2. CDR1 is MNHEY and CDR2 is SVGEGT in the germline V gene. The junction had 6 bases not matched to a gene; V was cut back by 5 bases and J by 3 bases. This CDR3 spans 15 amino acids.

V usage is TRBV5-1 and J usage is TRBJ1-1, with no clear D. Germline-derived CDR1 and CDR2 are SGHRS and YFSETQ. The CDR3 spans 13 residues. The V gene lost 3 bases and the J gene lost 1 base, with 7 bases spanning the gap. The CDR3 protein is CASSSPQNTEAFF. CDR3 nucleotide sequence: TGCGCCAGCAGCTCCCCCCAGAACACTGAAGCTTTCTTT.